What follows is one T cell receptor (beta chain) and its context. The sample originates from a study of T cell responses to AZD1222 COVID-19 vaccine. The CDR3 covers 16 residues. CDR1 is SGHKS and CDR2 is YYEKEE in the germline V gene (reference sequence). The ends were cut back, 0 bases at V and 2 bases at J, with 14 bases in the middle. TCRdb's copy holds only in-frame clones and misses some; the assay was immunoSEQ multiplex PCR. The repertoire holds 50,000 to 70,000 clones, 85% seen once, with around 20% in the top ten. The origin of this receptor is an adult in good health. The V and J genes are TRBV5-5 and TRBJ1-1; tentative D call: TRBD1 (6 bases). Sequenced here: peripheral blood, sampled on day 0 of MenACWY control vaccination. CDR3 DNA: TGTGCCAGCAGCTTGGTTCGAGGACAGCCTAACACTGAAGCTTTCTTT. Translated: CASSLVRGQPNTEAFF.